These T cell receptor beta chains were read from a single sample in a study of cytotoxic CD8 clonotypes in ibrutinib-treated CLL. TCRdb keeps only in-frame clones here, not all; method: immunoSEQ multiplex PCR. The table shows 50,000 to 65,000 clones, with approximately 57% occurring only once. The starting material was PBMCs, obtained after 12 months of ibrutinib treatment. These receptors were collected from a human donor with chronic lymphocytic leukemia. Each CDR3 is given with its conserved first and last residue. Each record gives: clone size, D gene, CDR3 length, V gene, J gene, CDR3 protein, CDR3 DNA. The D gene is left open where the match is weak. Size is stated for part of the rows, as once, few or many counts, or as a class when the clone is expanded.

>.|TRBD1|14|TRBV15|TRBJ2-7
CATSRKGTEREQYF
TGTGCCACCAGCAGAAAAGGGACAGAAAGAGAGCAGTACTTC
>many|TRBD1|15|TRBV6-4|TRBJ2-1
CASSPTGQGYNEQFF
TGTGCCAGCAGTCCAACGGGACAGGGGTACAATGAGCAGTTCTTC
>.|.|14|TRBV6-1|TRBJ1-2
CASSREAANYGYTF
TGTGCCAGCAGTAGGGAGGCGGCTAACTATGGCTACACCTTC
>few|.|12|TRBV2|TRBJ2-1
CASRGTMRAQFF
TGTGCCAGCAGGGGGACCATGAGAGCGCAGTTCTTC
>.|TRBD2|14|TRBV11-2|TRBJ2-5
CASSFFGRGETQYF
TGTGCCAGCAGCTTTTTCGGGAGGGGGGAGACCCAGTACTTC
>.|.|14|TRBV4-2|TRBJ1-2
CASSQEAGQRVYTF
TGTGCCAGCAGCCAAGAAGCCGGTCAGAGAGTCTACACCTTC
>.|.|15|TRBV6-1|TRBJ1-4
CASSEAQGTNEKLFF
TGTGCCAGCAGTGAAGCTCAGGGGACTAATGAAAAACTGTTTTTT
>.|.|16|TRBV28|TRBJ1-2
CASSQALGGTNYGYTF
TGTGCCAGCAGTCAAGCCCTAGGGGGGACTAACTATGGCTACACCTTC
>few|.|14|TRBV9|TRBJ1-2
CASSVDRSRYGYTF
TGTGCCAGCAGCGTAGATAGGTCTAGATATGGCTACACCTTC
>.|.|14|TRBV29-1|TRBJ1-4
CSVESGQSPGKLFF
TGCAGCGTTGAATCTGGACAGTCGCCCGGAAAACTGTTTTTT
>.|.|16|TRBV6-5|TRBJ1-2
CASSYSTGYGPGGYTF
TGTGCCAGCAGTTACTCGACTGGATACGGACCAGGTGGCTACACCTTC
>.|.|15|TRBV6-5|TRBJ1-2
CASSYVTGGIYGYTF
TGTGCCAGCAGTTACGTGACAGGAGGCATATATGGCTACACCTTC
>.|.|14|TRBV10-3|TRBJ2-5
CAISESRVGAGSYF
.
>.|.|14|TRBV15|TRBJ1-6
CATSRDRLASPLHF
TGTGCCACCAGCAGAGACCGGTTAGCCTCACCCCTCCACTTT
>.|.|14|TRBV6-5|TRBJ1-2
CASSPSRANYGYTF
TGTGCCAGCAGTCCGTCCAGGGCTAACTATGGCTACACCTTC
>.|.|14|TRBV7-8|TRBJ2-2
CASRAEMNTGELFF
TGTGCCAGCAGGGCTGAAATGAACACCGGGGAGCTGTTTTTT
>.|.|14|TRBV9|TRBJ1-3
CASSVGGIGNTIYF
TGTGCCAGCAGCGTAGGGGGGATTGGAAACACCATATATTTT
>few|.|11|TRBV6-6|TRBJ1-1
CASREAGEAFF
TGTGCCAGCAGGGAAGCTGGTGAAGCTTTCTTT
>few|.|14|TRBV9|TRBJ2-3
CASSATGTTDTQYF
TGTGCCAGCAGCGCCACCGGAACCACAGATACGCAGTATTTT
>.|.|12|TRBV30|TRBJ1-2
CAWSEADHGYTF
TGTGCCTGGAGTGAGGCAGACCATGGCTACACCTTC
>.|.|11|TRBV6-6|TRBJ2-2
CASKFSGELFF
TGTGCCAGCAAATTTTCCGGGGAGCTGTTTTTT
>few|.|15|TRBV11-2|TRBJ1-5
CASSSGTTGNQPQHF
TGTGCCAGCAGCTCGGGGACCACCGGGAATCAGCCCCAGCATTTT
>few|.|13|TRBV5-4|TRBJ1-2
CASSFGGEGGYTF
TGTGCCAGCAGCTTCGGCGGAGAGGGGGGCTACACCTTC
>.|.|12|TRBV15|TRBJ2-3
CATSSDTDTQYF
TGTGCCACCAGCAGCGACACAGATACGCAGTATTTT
>few|.|14|TRBV21-1|TRBJ2-7
CASSTRDTSYEQYF
TGTGCCAGCAGCACCAGGGACACATCCTACGAGCAGTACTTC
>.|.|13|TRBV28|TRBJ2-7
CASSFLAGYEQYF
TGTGCCAGCAGTTTTTTGGCCGGGTACGAGCAGTACTTC
>.|.|13|TRBV7-9|TRBJ2-3
CASSLAHRDTQYF
TGTGCCAGCAGCTTAGCACATCGTGATACGCAGTATTTT
>.|TRBD1|13|TRBV7-9|TRBJ1-1
CASSYGQGGEAFF
TGTGCCAGCAGCTATGGACAGGGGGGTGAAGCTTTCTTT
>.|.|14|TRBV5-1|TRBJ1-1
CASSLGVGTTEAFF
TGCGCCAGCAGCTTGGGCGTGGGGACCACTGAAGCTTTCTTT
>once|.|12|TRBV21-1|TRBJ2-1
CASSNDRNEQFF
TGTGCCAGCAGCAACGACAGGAATGAGCAGTTCTTC
>many|.|13|TRBV27|TRBJ1-6
CASSLSYNSPLHF
TGTGCCAGCAGTTTATCTTATAATTCACCCCTCCACTTT
>once|TRBD1|14|TRBV29-1|TRBJ1-1
CSVHPGQVSTEAFF
TGCAGCGTCCACCCGGGACAGGTTTCCACTGAAGCTTTCTTT
>many|TRBD1|15|TRBV2|TRBJ2-1
CASSGLDRADNEQFF
TGTGCCAGCAGTGGCTTGGACAGGGCGGACAATGAGCAGTTCTTC
>.|TRBD2|16|TRBV9|TRBJ2-3
CASSVGGSGTTDTQYF
TGTGCCAGCAGCGTAGGGGGTAGCGGGACAACAGATACGCAGTATTTT
>once|.|13|TRBV15|TRBJ2-3
CATSRDPPDTQYF
TGTGCCACCAGCAGAGATCCTCCAGATACGCAGTATTTT
>.|.|15|TRBV11-3|TRBJ2-5
CASSLDGTQQETQYF
TGTGCCAGCAGCTTAGATGGGACACAACAAGAGACCCAGTACTTC
>few|.|15|TRBV10-3|TRBJ2-5
CAISAGQGGRETQYF
TGTGCCATCAGTGCGGGGCAGGGGGGCAGAGAGACCCAGTACTTC
>.|TRBD1|14|TRBV28|TRBJ2-1
CASGSDRVYNEQFF
TGTGCCAGCGGATCCGACAGGGTATACAATGAGCAGTTCTTC
>many|.|18|TRBV19|TRBJ2-1
CASSTLPSHTYSYNEQFF
TGTGCCAGTAGTACCCTACCTAGCCATACCTATTCCTACAATGAGCAGTTCTTC
>.|.|16|TRBV7-8|TRBJ1-3
CASSSYTGFSGNTIYF
TGTGCCAGCAGCTCGTACACAGGATTCTCTGGAAACACCATATATTTT
>.|.|14|TRBV5-1|TRBJ1-4
CASSAGRLNEKLFF
TGCGCCAGCAGCGCGGGACGGCTAAATGAAAAACTGTTTTTT
>.|.|12|TRBV28|TRBJ1-2
CASKDYSYGYTF
TGTGCCAGCAAAGACTATTCCTATGGCTACACCTTC
>few|TRBD1|13|TRBV11-3|TRBJ2-4
CASSLGQGDIQYF
TGTGCCAGCAGTCTGGGACAGGGCGACATTCAGTACTTC
>.|.|11|TRBV20-1|TRBJ2-2
CSARRAGELFF
TGCAGTGCTAGAAGGGCCGGGGAGCTGTTTTTT
>.|TRBD1|15|TRBV10-3|TRBJ2-3
CASSTEGASTDTQYF
TGTGCCAGCAGTACCGAGGGGGCGAGTACAGATACGCAGTATTTT
>.|TRBD1|13|TRBV30|TRBJ1-1
CAWNQGVGTEAFF
TGTGCCTGGAACCAGGGGGTTGGGACTGAAGCTTTCTTT
>few|TRBD2|15|TRBV28|TRBJ2-7
CASSSPAGVHYEQYF
TGTGCCAGCAGTTCCCCAGCGGGAGTGCATTACGAGCAGTACTTC
>.|.|14|TRBV19|TRBJ1-1
CASSSWGANTEAFF
TGTGCCAGTAGTAGTTGGGGGGCCAACACTGAAGCTTTCTTT